This T cell receptor beta chain emerged from a study of cytomegalovirus exposure and HLA in healthy donors (TCRdb year 2017). In terms of the full investigation: An earlier analysis of 587 of the donors reported about 300 Gb of sequence data and 117 million unique TCR beta sequences obtained from roughly 170 million T cells. An early release covering roughly 640 HLA-typed donors comprised 250 to 350 gigabases of sequencing data and tens of millions of unique TCR sequences. Of the roughly 400 genotyped donors, roughly 80% fell in the genetic ancestry cluster associated with self-reported Caucasian donors. The study aimed to test whether signatures of past pathogen exposure could be identified by cataloging public T cell receptors. The study profiled the T cell repertoires of hundreds of subjects by immunosequencing and related them to cytomegalovirus serostatus. A separate validation cohort of more than 100 different subjects was used in addition to the 666-subject first cohort. High-throughput TCR immunosequencing, statistical association of individual TCRs with disease status, and machine learning were combined to predict cytomegalovirus infection status. To study patterns of TCR occurrence, a later analysis re-analyzed previously published TCR beta repertoires from several hundred donors and added high-resolution HLA genotyping. Rather than drawing on any new phenotypic data, the later analysis identified candidate immune exposures from TCR beta sequences and the way those sequences occurred across donors. To decide whether each TCR beta V gene segment behaved as functional or pseudogenic, an earlier analysis of 587 of the donors relied on high-throughput TCR beta sequencing. Donor age, sex, ethnicity and CMV serostatus were collected together with the repertoire data. A later genetic analysis used genome-wide SNP genotypes for 398 of the 666 donors, treating that subset as a discovery cohort. All discovery cohort repertoires had been generated on a single sequencing platform. Both class I and class II loci were covered by HLA typing, at four-digit resolution. The number of typed donors differed by locus: about 629-630 for A, B, C, DRB1 and DQB1; 522 for DQA1; some 610 for DPA1; and approximately 450 for DPB1. Several DR-DQ haplotypes were handled as single units for association and clustering, since linkage in the cohort was strong. Among several hundred genotyped donors of the cohort, an average of approximately 220,000 unique TCR beta nucleotide sequences was sequenced per donor, of which roughly 17% were non-productive.

This clone appeared a single time. It has no known antigen specificity. Per-base quality was not reported, and no clone a single base away is much larger than it. General conclusions and limits of the study: Only TCR beta chains were sequenced in this cohort, and the absence of alpha or paired-chain data limited detectable features. Presence/absence analyses assumed roughly uniform sequencing depth across donors, an assumption that may not hold. In vitro tests confirmed that a few of the cytomegalovirus-associated TCR beta chains recognize cytomegalovirus antigens. A further reported finding was that TCR beta sequences accurately predicted the HLA-A and HLA-B alleles for most subjects in the first cohort. The 87-base-pair reads could not distinguish some IMGT-functional V segments, including TRBV6-2 and TRBV6-3, so those segments were excluded. A cluster of highly shared sequence variants was judged likely to represent a technical artifact of the sequencing pipeline. Across donors, most TCR sequences were observed very rarely, whereas some public TCRs were present in many individuals. Broadly in line with IMGT annotations, most TCR beta V segments showed up in productive rearrangements about 87% or about 30% of the time in an earlier analysis of several hundred of the donors. A later analysis associated 15,000 or so TCR beta sequences with specific HLA alleles at a false discovery rate of 0.05. When HLA alleles, especially DR and DQ, strongly co-occurred, attributing TCR associations to individual alleles was difficult. Fewer than 20 rarely observed V segments, including chromosome 9 orphons, were excluded from the earlier analysis of about 500 of the donors because counts were too low. In a later analysis, HLA-associated TCR beta chains showed more clonal expansion and lower generation probabilities than non-associated chains that were equally common. Correlated functional status among segregating V segments might reflect linkage disequilibrium, but an unknown experimental factor could not be ruled out. In a later analysis, most CMV-associated TCR beta chains were found to appear HLA-restricted, with HLA associations seemingly driven largely by CMV exposure. In a later analysis, several top co-occurrence clusters were reported to appear linked to parvovirus B19, influenza, CMV and Epstein-Barr virus. It was suggested by the authors that the approach could potentially be generalized to other disease states and immunological phenotypes. The classifier was reported to diagnose cytomegalovirus status with high specificity and sensitivity in both the original cohort and the validation cohort. The only immune exposure information available for the cohort was CMV serostatus. In a later genetic analysis, a missense DCLRE1C variant was associated with V-gene and J-gene trimming of TCR beta chains, and the association was replicated in an independent cohort. A total of around 150 TCR beta chains were listed by the study as associated with cytomegalovirus. Because some donors lacked HLA typing at each locus, the association tests relied only on the typed subset. According to a later genetic analysis, donors in an Asian-associated ancestry cluster had fewer N-insertions in productive TCRs than the approximately 610-donor mean. According to a later analysis, TCR association rates differed among HLA loci, with DRB1 alleles showing the most associated TCRs and HLA-C alleles showing the fewest.

The germline V gene sets CDR1 to SGHVS and CDR2 to FNYEAQ. Inclusive of the bounding cysteine and phenylalanine, the CDR3 is 18 residues long. Here the CDR3 DNA is all that survives: 54 bases in frame from base 1. Ends trimmed: V by 5 bases, J by 0 bases; bases unmatched to a gene: 12. The cohort comprised 666 healthy bone marrow donors. Cohort members were all nominally healthy when sampled, although unrecorded immune exposures were likely present. The donor was CMV seropositive and belonged to the group of 250 to 300 seropositive cohort members. A peripheral blood sample was provided by each donor, and peripheral blood mononuclear cells were used for TCR beta sequencing. The Qiagen DNeasy Blood Extraction Kit was used to extract genomic DNA from the blood cell samples. Libraries were constructed by the immunoSEQ multiplex PCR assay. For the multiplex PCR, a mixture combining 60 forward primers for TCR Vbeta segments and 13 reverse primers for TCR Jbeta segments was used. Amplification of the CDR3 region of rearranged TCR beta genes was performed with a multiplex PCR assay on genomic DNA. The Illumina HiSeq System was used to sequence the amplified TCR beta libraries as 87-base-pair reads. The study's own analysis went as follows. A later analysis counted about 80 million unique TCR beta chains across the 550 to 800 repertoires, and some 11 million of these chains were shared by at least two donors. Raw reads were error-corrected and collapsed into unique sequences by a nearest-neighbor algorithm in which closely related sequences were merged to remove PCR and sequencing errors. CDR3 sequences were aligned to IMGT reference sequences to assign V, D and J gene segments. For a sequence to be retained, a match of at least six nucleotides was required to both a V gene segment and a J gene segment. Rearrangements were classified as productive when the CDR3 lacked stop codons and remained in frame with V and J, and all other rearrangements were classified as non-productive. CDR3 was defined according to IMGT convention as the region running from the second conserved V-encoded cysteine to the conserved J-encoded phenylalanine. Sequences without an unambiguous match to a single V gene segment were excluded from the earlier analysis of several hundred of the donors. An earlier analysis of 587 of the donors classified V segments as functional when productive rearrangements were above 56.7% and as segregating when the standard deviation between donors was above 5%. A statistical classification framework was developed to diagnose cytomegalovirus status using the catalog of TCR beta chain sequences. In a later analysis, V and J genes were assigned by comparing TCR nucleotide sequences against IMGT/GENE-DB human TR gene sequences. The TCRdist pipeline was used in a later analysis to assign CDR3 sequences and most-parsimonious VDJ recombination scenarios. In a later analysis, each TCR beta chain was defined by its CDR3 amino acid sequence together with its V-gene family, and reads without a unique V-gene family were excluded. A later analysis removed roughly 590 highly shared, low-generation-probability nucleotide sequences to deal with suspected cross-contamination and a sequencing artifact. In a later analysis, a clonal expansion index for each public chain was calculated from normalized within-repertoire ranks of inferred template counts. In a later analysis, generation probabilities were computed with a VDJ recombination model fitted to out-of-frame rearrangements, and the resulting probabilities were checked against IGoR. A later analysis scored TCR-TCR, TCR-HLA and TCR-CMV co-occurrence with hypergeometric tests, applying a repertoire-size bias correction to TCR pairs. A later analysis estimated false discovery rates by permuting HLA or CMV assignments 20 times. In a later analysis, co-occurring TCRs were grouped with DBSCAN, and TCRdist sequence similarity was added when clustering was performed within HLA-allele-positive subsets. Repertoires with fewer than 30,000 or more than 120,000 public chains were left out of co-occurrence clustering, as were about five repertoires with anomalous nucleotide sharing. The immuneACCESS repertoire file appears here via TCRdb, limited to in-frame rearrangements. These files lack a portion of the clones; in checked studies, under half of the deficit traces to unresolved V genes, and the cause of the others is not known. V and J calls and clone size come straight from that table; D and trimming were deduced from the DNA. The sample yields about 40,000 clones; 66% were counted once. The ten largest make up roughly 18% of the sample.

This clonotype originated in a man in his fifties or sixties in good health and CMV-seropositive. The chain links TRBV7-6 with TRBJ1-5, and 8 junctional nucleotides match TRBD1. Sequencing was carried out using PBMCs. The CDR3 loop reads CASSLRPGQEYSNQPQHF. The DNA sequence reads TGTGCCAGCAGCCTTCGACCGGGACAGGAGTATAGCAATCAGCCCCAGCATTTT.